Each of the 9 T cell receptor beta chains below was sequenced from the same sample in a study of blood T cell repertoires in COVID-19. Using immunoSEQ multiplex PCR, the repertoire was profiled, and TCRdb retains in-frame clones only, with some absent. This sample has around 170,000 clones, with roughly 84% found just once. Sequenced sample: peripheral blood. All receptors come from a human donor in a cohort sampled during active COVID-19.

This rearrangement joins TRBV7-2 to TRBJ2-7, with D maybe TRBD1 (6 bases). The CDR3 has 16 residues. Trimming left V 5 bases short and J 0 bases short, with 17 bases between. Looked up from germline, CDR1 is SGHTA and CDR2 is FQGNSA. The CDR3 loop is CASSTRQAGGSYEQYF. CDR3 nucleotides: TGTGCCAGCAGCACTAGACAGGCCGGCGGCTCCTACGAGCAGTACTTC.

The rearrangement joins TRBV7-3 to TRBJ2-3, with D tentatively TRBD1 (5 bases). Germline lookup yields CDR1 SGHTA and CDR2 FQGTGA. The CDR3 length is 13 residues. V gave up 5 bases and J gave up 4 bases, with 10 bases separating them. The CDR3 reads CASSLLGPDTQYF. The CDR3 region has the DNA TGTGCCAGCAGCCTACTGGGGCCAGATACGCAGTATTTT. The whole variable domain, filled in from reference TRBV7-3 and TRBJ2-3, reads GAGVSQTPSNKVTEKGKYVELRCDPISGHTALYWYRQSLGQGPEFLIYFQGTGAADDSGLPNDRFFAVRPEGSVSTLKIQRTERGDSAVYLCASSLLGPDTQYFGPGTRLTVL.

V gene TRBV6-1 combines with J gene TRBJ1-2; no reliable D call. Germline-derived CDR1 and CDR2 are MNHNS and SASEGT. Trimming left V 2 bases short and J 2 bases short, with 15 bases between. The CDR3 loop spans 16 amino acids. The CDR3 here is CASSENPTVLNYGYTF. The CDR3 nucleotides are TGTGCCAGCAGTGAAAATCCCACAGTTCTGAACTATGGCTACACCTTC.

This clone has only one observation. V and J are TRBV5-8 and TRBJ2-3, with D possibly matching TRBD1 (5 bases). Germline-derived CDR1 and CDR2 are SGHTS and YDEGEE. CDR3 length: 18 amino acids. V was pared by 0 bases and J by 2 bases, with 19 bases between. CDR3 amino acids: CASSLGLDTIGFTDTQYF. The CDR3 DNA reads as TGTGCCAGCAGCTTGGGTCTGGACACCATAGGGTTCACAGATACGCAGTATTTT.

The rearrangement links TRBV19 to TRBJ2-2, with 8 bases identical to TRBD2. The CDR3 totals 15 residues. Germline lookup yields CDR1 LNHDA and CDR2 SQIVND (reference sequence). The J segment lost 4 bases and the V segment lost 9 bases, leaving 10 bases of the junction unmatched. The DNA for the CDR3 is TGTGCCAGCCAGTCAGGGCGGGGGGCCACCGGGGAGCTGTTTTTT. Translation: CASQSGRGATGELFF.

This clone occurred a few times. CDR3 sequence: CASRSGGDYGYTF. CDR3 nucleotide sequence: TGTGCCAGCAGATCAGGGGGCGATTATGGCTACACCTTC. V is TRBV27 and J is TRBJ1-2, with TRBD1 matching 8 bases. Germline CDR1 and CDR2: MNHEY and SMNVEV (reference sequence). This CDR3 has 13 residues. V trimming: 6 bases; J trimming: 5 bases; junction bases outside the gene matches: 5.

V gene TRBV7-9 combines with J gene TRBJ1-5; 9 bases align to TRBD1. The length of the CDR3 is 15 residues. Germline V gene data show CDR1 as SEHNR and CDR2 as FQNEAQ (reference sequence). With 5 bases clipped from V and 4 bases from J, the junction kept 6 bases outside the gene matches. The CDR3: CASSPSGQGNQPQHF. The CDR3, as DNA: TGTGCCAGCAGCCCCTCGGGACAGGGAAATCAGCCCCAGCATTTT.

The chain joins TRBV12-3 or TRBV12-4 to TRBJ1-1; D is unresolved. V was trimmed by 6 bases and J by 4 bases, leaving 12 bases between them. This CDR3 contains 13 residues. The CDR3 protein is CASRTQEVTEAFF. DNA for the CDR3: TGTGCCAGCAGAACGCAGGAGGTCACTGAAGCTTTCTTT.

In its sample, this clone was seen once. Written as DNA, the CDR3 is TGCGCCAGCAGCTTGGACTTAAGAGAGACCCAGTACTTC. Protein product: CASSLDLRETQYF. This chain joins TRBV5-1 and TRBJ2-5, with unresolved D. V was pared by 0 bases and J by 4 bases, with 7 bases between. This CDR3 comprises 13 residues. Germline V gene data show CDR1 as SGHRS and CDR2 as YFSETQ.